This entry describes one TCR beta chain. What it recognizes is unknown. The assay was immunoSEQ multiplex PCR, and TCRdb's table has in-frame clones only and misses some. Of 65,000 to 85,000 clones listed, more than 70% were seen once; the top ten hold more than 8%. This specimen comes from a study of T cell responses to AZD1222 COVID-19 vaccine. Findings and caveats of the study: Among AZD1222 vaccinees, only six were seropositive at baseline.

This CDR3 has 16 amino acids. From germline, CDR1 is LNHDA and CDR2 SQIVND (reference sequence). Germline trimming cut 2 bases from V and 5 bases from J; bases unmatched to any gene: 12. The sequence was obtained from an adult who received the MenACWY meningococcal vaccine as a control. The specimen was peripheral blood, collected 28 days after the second dose of the MenACWY control vaccine. The chain carries TRBV19 and TRBJ2-7; 7 bases map to TRBD1. The chain's CDR3 is CASSIIPRGSRDEQYF. CDR3 DNA sequence: TGTGCCAGTAGTATAATCCCCAGGGGGAGTCGAGACGAGCAGTACTTC.